These 31 T cell receptor beta chains came from one sample sequenced in a study of blood T cell repertoires in COVID-19. Sequencing used immunoSEQ multiplex PCR; TCRdb keeps in-frame clones, though not all of them. The data show more than 25,000 clones, approximately 85% seen once. The specimen sequenced was peripheral blood. These receptors all stem from a woman older than 75 with COVID-19, enrolled during active disease.

The chain couples TRBV6-5 to TRBJ2-7; TRBD1 might be the D (6 bases). Per the germline V gene, CDR1 is MNHEY and CDR2 is SVGAGI. The CDR3 has 16 amino acids. V gave up 0 bases and J gave up 0 bases, with 12 bases separating them. The CDR3 nucleotides read TGTGCCAGCAGTTACTCGAGCGTGACAGGCTCCTACGAGCAGTACTTC. Its translation is CASSYSSVTGSYEQYF.

The gene calls are TRBV5-1 and TRBJ2-2; 8 bases match TRBD1. V was pared by 7 bases and J by 4 bases, with 6 bases of the junction left unmatched. CDR3 length equals 14 residues. Per the germline V gene, CDR1 is SGHRS and CDR2 is YFSETQ. The CDR3 is CASSGQGSTGELFF. For the CDR3, the DNA is TGCGCCAGCTCCGGACAGGGCAGCACCGGGGAGCTGTTTTTT.

This clone was detected only once. The rearrangement joins TRBV5-1 to TRBJ2-5, with 12 bases matching TRBD2. Germline CDR1 is SGHRS and CDR2 is YFSETQ. CDR3 size: 17 residues. V gave up 4 bases and J gave up 1 base; unmatched junction bases: 8. In nucleotides, the CDR3 is TGCGCCAGCAGCACCAGCCCGGGACTAGCGGGCCAAGAGACCCAGTACTTC. This gives the protein CASSTSPGLAGQETQYF.

The V call is TRBV30, the J call TRBJ1-2; D is unclear. Germline V gene lookup returns CDR1 GTSNPN and CDR2 SVGIG (reference sequence). The CDR3 spans 12 residues. V was cut by 4 bases and J by 0 bases, with 6 bases left in between. CDR3 DNA: TGTGCCTGGACCGCAGCTAACTATGGCTACACCTTC. Its translation is CAWTAANYGYTF.

The chain employs TRBV11-2 and TRBJ1-2; perhaps TRBD1 as D (5 bases). In germline, CDR1 is SGHAT, CDR2 FQNNGV. V gave up 0 bases and J gave up 5 bases, with 13 bases separating them. This CDR3 contains 15 residues. The CDR3 region has the DNA TGTGCCAGCAGCTTAGACCCCTCAGGGTTATATGGCTACACCTTC. This sequence encodes CASSLDPSGLYGYTF.

The chain employs TRBV7-2 and TRBJ2-2; no clear D gene. Per the germline V gene, CDR1 is SGHTA and CDR2 is FQGNSA. The CDR3 runs 15 residues. V was shortened by 1 base and J by 4 bases, with 10 bases between the two germline ends. As DNA, the CDR3 is TGTGCCAGCAGCTTAGTGCTAGTCTCCACCGGGGAGCTGTTTTTT. It specifies CASSLVLVSTGELFF.

The V call is TRBV18, the J call TRBJ2-7; 9 bases are shared with TRBD2. Trimming at V came to 1 base and at J to 0 bases, leaving 4 bases not matched to a gene. Germline CDR1 is KGHSH and CDR2 is LQKENI. This CDR3 has 16 residues. DNA of the CDR3: TGTGCCAGCTCACCACGAGTAGCGGGGGCCTCCTACGAGCAGTACTTC. This sequence encodes CASSPRVAGASYEQYF.

The chain couples TRBV18 to TRBJ2-1; D may be TRBD2 (6 bases). The germline CDR1 and CDR2 sequences are KGHSH and LQKENI. The CDR3 is made up of 13 amino acids. The ends were cut back, 1 base at V and 8 bases at J, with 9 bases in the middle. Here the CDR3 DNA reads TGTGCCAGCTCACCACGGAGGGGCGATGAGCAGTTCTTC. Encoded protein: CASSPRRGDEQFF.

The chain joins TRBV25-1 to TRBJ1-6; D call uncertain. This CDR3 has 13 residues. V was cut by 3 bases and J by 7 bases, with 7 bases left in between. Germline lookup yields CDR1 MGHDK and CDR2 SYGVNS. The CDR3 spells CASSDRNNSPLHF. The CDR3 nucleotides are TGTGCCAGCAGTGACAGGAACAATTCACCCCTCCACTTT.

The rearrangement joins TRBV19 to TRBJ2-7; D is unclear. CDR1 is LNHDA and CDR2 is SQIVND in the germline V gene (reference sequence). Trimming shortened V by 3 bases and J by 1 base, and 25 bases separated the two germline ends. The CDR3 spans 19 residues. The CDR3 DNA is TGTGCCAGTAGTATGCCACCACTCCCCGGGTCCCTCGCTTCCTACGAGCAGTACTTC. It specifies CASSMPPLPGSLASYEQYF.

The rearrangement links TRBV6-5 to TRBJ1-4; D not resolved. The germline CDR1 and CDR2 sequences are MNHEY and SVGAGI. V lost 7 bases and J 7 bases, leaving 13 bases between the germline ends. There are 13 residues in the CDR3. The CDR3 region has the DNA TGTGCCAGCACCCGTACCCGGGGTGAAAAACTGTTTTTT. This encodes CASTRTRGEKLFF.

This rearrangement joins TRBV5-1 to TRBJ2-1; 10 bases map to TRBD2. V was pared by 4 bases and J by 4 bases, with 5 bases of the junction left unmatched. The length of the CDR3 is 15 residues. CDR1 is SGHRS, CDR2 YFSETQ, per germline. For the CDR3, the DNA is TGCGCCAGCAGCGAAGCGGGGGGGATTTACAATGAGCAGTTCTTC. It codes for CASSEAGGIYNEQFF.

This clone was seen once. The gene calls are TRBV19 and TRBJ2-5, with 7 bases matching TRBD2. The junction had 10 bases not matched to a gene; V was cut back by 4 bases and J by 5 bases. Germline loops: CDR1 LNHDA, CDR2 SQIVND (reference sequence). The CDR3 spans 15 residues. CDR3 sequence: CASSNSGGGGETQYF. The CDR3, as DNA: TGTGCCAGTAGTAATAGTGGTGGCGGGGGTGAGACCCAGTACTTC. Full variable domain (rest looked up from reference TRBV19 and TRBJ2-5): DGGITQSPKYLFRKEGQNVTLSCEQNLNHDAMYWYRQDPGQGLRLIYYSQIVNDFQKGDIAEGYSVSREKKESFPLTVTSAQKNPTAFYLCASSNSGGGGETQYFGPGTRLLVL.

This clone has only a few counts. The chain joins TRBV6-5 to TRBJ1-1, with TRBD1 identical over 7 bases. Losses at the gene ends were 5 bases for V and 4 bases for J; bases not matched to a gene: 1. Germline lookup yields CDR1 MNHEY and CDR2 SVGAGI. CDR3 size: 12 residues. The CDR3 DNA sequence: TGTGCCAGCAGTCAGGGGGGCACTGAAGCTTTCTTT. Its translation is CASSQGGTEAFF.

This chain joins TRBV30 and TRBJ1-2, with 10 positions matching TRBD1. CDR1 is GTSNPN and CDR2 is SVGIG in the germline V gene (reference sequence). Germline trimming cut 5 bases from V and 4 bases from J; bases unmatched to any gene: 4. The CDR3 contains 13 residues. This CDR3 is CAWGRTGGYGYTF. The CDR3 DNA follows: TGTGCCTGGGGCCGGACAGGGGGCTATGGCTACACCTTC.

CDR3 amino acids: CASGTGTGGNGELFF. The CDR3 DNA is TGCGCCAGCGGAACCGGGACAGGGGGTAACGGGGAGCTGTTTTTT. V usage is TRBV4-1 and J usage is TRBJ2-2, with TRBD1 matching 11 bases. This CDR3 comprises 15 residues. The germline V gene has CDR1 MGHRA and CDR2 YSYEKL. Unmatched junction bases numbered 9, after V lost 8 bases and J lost 7 bases.

The gene calls are TRBV5-1 and TRBJ1-2; the match to TRBD1 covers 7 bases. This CDR3 contains 14 residues. Germline-derived CDR1 and CDR2 are SGHRS and YFSETQ. J gave up 2 bases and V 4 bases, and 5 bases lay outside the gene matches. Here the CDR3 DNA reads TGCGCCAGCAGCCCCGGGACAGACAACTATGGCTACACCTTC. Translating gives CASSPGTDNYGYTF.

This chain's CDR3 is CARTLAGDQETQYF. The CDR3 DNA reads TGTGCCAGGACCCTAGCGGGGGACCAAGAGACCCAGTACTTC. The chain carries TRBV2 and TRBJ2-5, with 10 bases matching TRBD2. Germline CDR1 SNHLY, CDR2 FYNNEI. After removal of 9 bases from V and 0 bases from J, the junction contained 4 bases not matched to a gene. This CDR3 is built from 14 residues.

This chain connects TRBV12-5 to TRBJ1-2; no clear D. V gave up 1 base and J gave up 1 base, with 16 bases separating them. The CDR3 is made up of 17 amino acids. Germline values: CDR1 LGHNT, CDR2 FRNRAP. Written as DNA, the CDR3 is TGTGCTAGTGGTTTGGCCCTCTTTCCCCGCGATAACTATGGCTACACCTTC. Its protein product is CASGLALFPRDNYGYTF.

The chain employs TRBV28 and TRBJ1-5; 7 nucleotides line up with TRBD1. V gave up 7 bases and J gave up 6 bases; unmatched junction bases: 15. The CDR3 spans 16 residues. The germline V gene encodes CDR1 MDHEN and CDR2 SYDVKM. The CDR3, as DNA: TGTGCCAGCACCAGTAATCTCCCAGGGGGTACTCAGCCCCAGCATTTT. It yields the protein CASTSNLPGGTQPQHF.

The CDR3 region is CASTQGGGGNNEQFF. CDR3 in DNA: TGCGCCAGCACCCAGGGGGGCGGGGGGAACAATGAGCAGTTCTTC. The chain joins TRBV5-1 to TRBJ2-1, with D maybe TRBD2 (8 bases). Trimming took 6 bases from V and 5 from J, leaving 18 bases between them. This CDR3 has 15 amino acids. The germline gives CDR1 SGHRS, CDR2 YFSETQ.

V gene TRBV27 combines with J gene TRBJ2-2; 14 nucleotides align to TRBD2. The V and J ends lost 5 bases and 0 bases, in that order; junction bases with no gene match: 5. The CDR3 has 18 amino acids. CDR1 and CDR2 from the germline V gene are MNHEY and SMNVEV (reference sequence). DNA of the CDR3: TGTGCCAGCAGTCCGACTAGCGGGGGGGCCTCGAACACCGGGGAGCTGTTTTTT. Its translation: CASSPTSGGASNTGELFF.

The rearrangement joins TRBV3-1 (or the pseudogene TRBV3-2) to TRBJ1-1; 9 bases align to TRBD1. In germline, CDR1 is LGHDT, CDR2 YNNKEL (reference sequence). With 4 bases clipped from V and 5 bases from J, the junction kept 5 bases outside the gene matches. CDR3 size: 14 residues. CDR3 protein: CASSPNRGRTEAFF. CDR3 in DNA: TGTGCCAGCAGCCCAAACAGGGGGCGGACTGAAGCTTTCTTT.

The V gene is TRBV2, the J gene TRBJ1-1, with 9 bases fitting TRBD1. The length of the CDR3 is 13 residues. V shed 7 bases, J shed 7 bases, and the junction held 7 bases outside the gene matches. Germline lookup yields CDR1 SNHLY and CDR2 FYNNEI. CDR3 nucleotide sequence: TGTGCCAGCAAGCGGGACAGGGATAATGAAGCTTTCTTT. Encoded protein: CASKRDRDNEAFF.

This chain uses TRBV5-6 with TRBJ1-2, with TRBD1 matching over 11 bases. From germline, CDR1 is SGHDT and CDR2 YYEEEE. The CDR3 is 15 amino acids. The junction had 2 bases not matched to a gene; V was cut back by 0 bases and J by 4 bases. The CDR3: CASSLVGTGGYGYTF. The CDR3 bases are TGTGCCAGCAGCTTGGTCGGGACAGGGGGCTATGGCTACACCTTC.

The chain uses TRBV11-2 and TRBJ2-7, with 11 bases lining up with TRBD2. V lost 5 bases, J lost 5 bases, and 8 bases stayed unmatched. The CDR3 has 15 residues. Germline V gene sequence: CDR1 SGHAT, CDR2 FQNNGV. For the CDR3, the DNA is TGTGCCAGCAGCATTAGCGGGGGGGCTATCCACGAGCAGTACTTC. Its protein is CASSISGGAIHEQYF.

The chain recombines TRBV5-1 with TRBJ1-1; 7 bases map to TRBD1. V lost 4 bases and J lost 5; bases outside the gene matches: 8. Germline V gives CDR1 SGHRS, CDR2 YFSETQ. The CDR3 extends over 14 amino acids. This CDR3 is CASSVQGVGTEAFF. The CDR3 nucleotides are TGCGCCAGCAGCGTGCAGGGGGTTGGGACTGAAGCTTTCTTT.

The chain uses TRBV7-2 and TRBJ1-6; the D gene is possibly TRBD1 (5 bases). This CDR3 contains 14 residues. CDR1 is SGHTA, CDR2 FQGNSA, per germline. V was pared by 6 bases and J by 11 bases, with 17 bases between. The CDR3 bases are TGTGCCAGCAGGCAGGGCGCCTCTTCCGCACCCCTCCACTTT. Amino acid sequence: CASRQGASSAPLHF.

The chain couples TRBV30 to TRBJ2-2; 8 bases agree with TRBD2. CDR3 length: 16 residues. The ends lost 3 bases at V and 6 bases at J; junction bases unmatched: 12. Germline V CDR1 and CDR2: GTSNPN, SVGIG (reference sequence). In DNA form, the CDR3 reads TGTGCCTGGAGAGTAGCGGGGAGGTTGATCGCCGGGGAGCTGTTTTTT. Its translation: CAWRVAGRLIAGELFF.

The V call is TRBV25-1, the J call TRBJ1-2; 8 bases are a match to TRBD1. The ends lost 1 base at V and 3 bases at J; junction bases unmatched: 1. CDR1 is MGHDK and CDR2 is SYGVNS in the germline V gene. The CDR3 spans 14 residues. This CDR3 is CASSEWGQDYGYTF. The CDR3 DNA reads TGTGCCAGCAGTGAATGGGGACAGGACTATGGCTACACCTTC.

The chain recombines TRBV10-3 with TRBJ2-3; TRBD2 agrees at 10 bases. The CDR3 spans 16 residues. Germline V gene lookup returns CDR1 ENHRY and CDR2 SYGVKD. V shed 4 bases and J 4 bases; nucleotides not matched to a gene: 8. CDR3 bases: TGTGCCATCAGTGCGGGAAGCGGGGGGGCGGCAGATACGCAGTATTTT. Its protein is CAISAGSGGAADTQYF.